The 11 T cell receptor beta chains reported below all come from one sample, sequenced in a study of spatial heterogeneity in lung cancer. These receptors lack a known antigen. The time point here: sample taken at primary tumor resection. TCRdb independently ran MiXCR on the 5' RACE reads; one entry per CDR3 protein. Among under 13,000 distinct CDR3 sequences, around 7.9% were seen once, and the ten largest hold about 22%. Study-wide results and caveats: Higher tumor mutation counts went along with higher counts of expanded intratumoral alpha and beta TCRs.

The sample was lung tumor tissue, taken at surgery. These receptors all stem from a female donor with early-stage non-small cell lung cancer.

This clonotype was recorded at least ten times. A library made for alpha chains picked up this beta chain off target, so its size means little. CDR3 sequence: CASKTAGAASNTQYF. CDR3 nucleotide sequence: TGTGCCAGCAAGACAGCGGGGGCCGCCTCGAATACGCAGTATTTT. V and J are TRBV6-2 or TRBV6-3 and TRBJ2-3, with 8 nucleotides matching TRBD2. The CDR3 is 15 residues long. J gave up 7 bases and V 7 bases, and 13 bases lay outside the gene matches. Germline V gene lookup returns CDR1 MNHEY and CDR2 SVGEGT.

In this sample, this clonotype turned up a few times. With the library built for alpha chains, this beta chain is off target and its frequency is not meaningful. The gene calls are TRBV5-6 and TRBJ2-3, with D perhaps TRBD2 (5 bases). Germline-derived CDR1 and CDR2 are SGHDT and YYEEEE. This CDR3 is built from 18 residues. Trimming took off 0 bases at V and 0 bases at J, with 17 bases between the two ends. The CDR3 DNA sequence: TGTGCCAGCAGCTTGGCCACAACTAGAGGCTCTAGCACAGATACGCAGTATTTT. This codes for CASSLATTRGSSTDTQYF.

This clonotype appeared many times. Since it is a stray read in a library aimed at alpha chains, this beta chain has a size that is not meaningful. The chain uses TRBV20-1 and TRBJ2-6; no firm D call. Trimming cost V 4 bases and J 4 bases, with 11 bases left between them. Germline V gene data show CDR1 as DFQATT and CDR2 as SNEGSKA (reference sequence). This CDR3 comprises 14 residues. This CDR3 reads CSAMSTTGANVLTF. The CDR3 nucleotides are TGCAGTGCTATGAGTACTACCGGGGCCAACGTCCTGACTTTC.

This clonotype has more than one count but fewer than ten. The library was designed around alpha chains, so this beta chain is a stray read whose abundance carries little weight. The V and J genes are TRBV11-2 and TRBJ2-5, with D possibly being TRBD1 or TRBD2 (5 bases each). In germline, CDR1 is SGHAT, CDR2 FQNNGV. Trimming took 2 bases from V and 10 from J, leaving 11 bases between them. This CDR3 is 12 amino acids long. CDR3: CASSLYEGRQYF. CDR3 nucleotide sequence: TGTGCCAGCAGCTTATATGAGGGACGCCAGTACTTC.

In regard to this clonotype: This beta chain is off target for a library built for alpha chains, so its abundance means little. The rearrangement links TRBV20-1 to TRBJ2-2; a possible D gene is TRBD2 (6 bases). V dropped 6 bases and J dropped 6 bases, with 11 bases sitting between them. CDR1 and CDR2 from the germline V gene are DFQATT and SNEGSKA (reference sequence). The CDR3 is made up of 12 amino acids. The CDR3 coding sequence is TGCAGTGCCCGTCCGGGGGCCGGGGAGCTGTTTTTT. This translates into CSARPGAGELFF.

This clonotype has only a few counts. This beta chain appears as a stray read in a library generated for alpha chains; its size is not informative. The V gene is TRBV6-1, the J gene TRBJ1-5; D is perhaps TRBD1 (6 bases). V was pared by 6 bases and J by 3 bases, with 12 bases between. CDR1 and CDR2 from the germline V gene are MNHNS and SASEGT. This CDR3 spans 14 amino acids. Here the CDR3 reads CASRAGQFNQPQHF. DNA of the CDR3: TGTGCCAGCAGGGCCGGACAGTTCAATCAGCCCCAGCATTTT.

This clonotype was seen ten or more times. This beta chain represents an off-target read in a library built for alpha chains; its size is of limited meaning. The chain carries TRBV5-1 and TRBJ2-2, with 9 bases fitting TRBD2. The germline V gene has CDR1 SGHRS and CDR2 YFSETQ. This CDR3 has 17 residues. V was clipped by 2 bases and J by 7 bases; unmatched bases: 12. The CDR3 region is CASSFGTSTHSGGELFF. The CDR3 DNA sequence: TGCGCCAGCAGCTTTGGGACTAGCACCCACTCCGGCGGGGAGCTGTTTTTT.

This clonotype was counted at least ten times. The library was prepared for alpha chains; this beta chain is a stray read, so its frequency means little. The chain employs TRBV10-3 and TRBJ2-2, with TRBD1 matching over 7 bases. Germline V gives CDR1 ENHRY, CDR2 SYGVKD. Trimming took 2 bases from V and 3 from J; bases not matched to a gene: 6. CDR3 length: 16 residues. CDR3 residues: CAISERDREDTGELFF. Written as DNA, the CDR3 is TGTGCCATCAGTGAGAGAGACAGGGAAGACACCGGGGAGCTGTTTTTT.

About this clonotype itself: The library was built for alpha chains, so this beta chain is an off-target read and its size means little. This chain connects TRBV20-1 to TRBJ2-3; 9 bases match TRBD2. CDR3 length: 15 residues. From germline, CDR1 is DFQATT and CDR2 SNEGSKA (reference sequence). With V trimmed by 0 bases and J by 6 bases, 7 bases remained unmatched. The CDR3 sequence: CSARDRQRGADTQYF. Here the CDR3 DNA reads TGCAGTGCTAGAGACCGGCAGCGGGGGGCTGATACGCAGTATTTT.

This clonotype appeared many times. The library was prepared for alpha chains; this beta chain is a stray read, so its frequency means little. The V gene is TRBV18, the J gene TRBJ1-1, with D perhaps matching TRBD1 (6 bases). V lost 6 bases, J lost 3 bases, and 17 bases lay in between. The CDR3 runs to 15 residues. Per the germline V gene, CDR1 is KGHSH and CDR2 is LQKENI. The CDR3 here is CASSDRTGRDTEAFF. The CDR3 DNA is TGTGCCAGCTCGGACCGCACAGGGCGGGACACTGAAGCTTTCTTT. Supplemented by reference TRBV18 and TRBJ1-1, the full variable domain reads NAGVMQNPRHLVRRRGQEARLRCSPMKGHSHVYWYRQLPEEGLKFMVYLQKENIIDESGMPKERFSAEFPKEGPSILRIQQVVRGDSAAYFCASSDRTGRDTEAFFGQGTRLTVV.

This clonotype was recorded many times. Because the library targeted alpha chains, this beta chain is an off-target read whose size means little. The V and J genes are TRBV29-1 and TRBJ2-3; TRBD2 might be the D (5 bases). There are 13 residues in the CDR3. CDR1 is SQVTM, CDR2 ANQGSEA, per germline. Trimming shortened V by 4 bases and J by 4 bases, and 12 bases separated the two germline ends. The CDR3 DNA is TGCAGCGTTGGAGCGGTGGTCGCAGATACGCAGTATTTT. Its translation: CSVGAVVADTQYF.